The present T cell receptor (beta chain) was sequenced within a study of blood T cells in healthy people across ages. Whole-study findings and limits: The study found more naive CD4+ cells and higher diversity in long-lived than aged donors.

As regards this clonotype: The antigen is unknown.

The germline V gene has CDR1 KGHSH and CDR2 LQKENI. V lost 4 bases, J lost 2 bases, and 7 bases stayed unmatched. The CDR3 sequence is 17 residues long. Primers used in a second PCR of about 6 to 12 cycles were a sample-barcoded 5' primer and a J-beta primer mix. Every molecule of cDNA carried a tag from a template-switch adaptor with 12 random nucleotides. TCRdb called the 5' RACE reads again in MiXCR, with one record for every CDR3 protein. Of about 290,000 distinct CDR3 sequences in the sample, around 27% were seen once. Those donating, healthy Caucasian individuals from Russia, were aged roughly 6 to 90.

The genes are TRBV18 and TRBJ2-1; 11 bases are a match to TRBD1. The material sequenced was blood. The clonotype comes from a woman between 65 and 79 years old in good health. CDR3 protein: CASSQTGTGGTYNEQFF. The CDR3, as DNA: TGTGCCAGCTCACAAACCGGGACAGGGGGTACCTACAATGAGCAGTTCTTC.